This T cell receptor (beta chain) is from a study of regulatory T cells in long-lasting Graves disease. Broader study findings: Patients with persistent disease showed a bias toward TRBV28, TRBJ1-2 and TRBJ2-5.

This clonotype was detected many times. The antigen is undetermined. Time point given: newly diagnosed GD, antithyroid drugs for less than 3 months. The authors made the TCR library using RNA they extracted from PBMCs. Investigators report Graves' disease was diagnosed under American Thyroid Association guidelines. A peripheral blood sample, nine milliliters in volume, was drawn into EDTA tubes. Germline V gene sequence: CDR1 MNHNS, CDR2 SASEGT. The CDR3 consists of 13 residues. V was clipped by 6 bases and J by 11 bases, with 14 bases between them. According to the study, TCR beta libraries were built with iRepertoire HTBI primers and CDR3-region Arm-PCR. TCRdb called the multiplex PCR reads again in MiXCR, with one record for every CDR3 protein. The sample shows some 220,000 distinct CDR3 sequences, less than 20% of them seen only once. These same data were also listed under a study on T cells in Graves' hyperthyroidism and ophthalmopathy. That work states: First-round RT-PCR of the TCR CDR3 relied on the HTBI primer set.

V is TRBV6-1 and J is TRBJ1-6, with a tentative D call TRBD1 (5 bases). The TCR sequence derives from a woman between 25 and 40 years old with Graves disease. The sample in question was peripheral blood mononuclear cells (PBMCs), obtained at new diagnosis, from a patient treated with antithyroid drugs. The CDR3 is CASRRGLGAPLHF. The CDR3 DNA follows: TGTGCCAGCAGGAGAGGGTTAGGGGCACCCCTCCACTTT.